The 23 T cell receptor beta chains listed next were all sequenced from one sample in a study of Tregs in tolerant kidney transplant recipients. The assay was immunoSEQ multiplex PCR, and TCRdb's table has in-frame clones only and misses some. In the table there are about 64,000 clones, roughly 98% of which are singletons. Sequenced here: Tregs from blood, sampled before the transplant. The source of these receptors is a human donor who received a combined kidney and bone marrow transplant.

The genes are TRBV27 and TRBJ2-1, with 7 bases lining up with TRBD1. CDR1 is MNHEY, CDR2 SMNVEV, per germline (reference sequence). With V trimmed by 3 bases and J by 7 bases, 3 bases remained unmatched. This CDR3 comprises 13 residues. Here the CDR3 reads CASSFQGVNEQFF. DNA for the CDR3: TGTGCCAGCAGTTTCCAGGGGGTTAATGAGCAGTTCTTC.

The rearrangement links TRBV13 to TRBJ2-1; the D gene is possibly TRBD1 (7 bases). Trimming took 3 bases from V and 14 from J, leaving 14 bases between them. CDR1 and CDR2 from the germline V gene are PRHDT and FYEKMQ (reference sequence). The CDR3 spans 12 residues. The DNA for the CDR3 is TGTGCCAGCAGCTTCCGACAGGGACTGGAGTTCTTC. Amino acids: CASSFRQGLEFF.

CDR3 amino acids: CASRPSLRGGNTIYF. Written as DNA, the CDR3 is TGTGCCAGCAGACCTTCCCTCAGGGGAGGGAACACCATATATTTT. The chain carries TRBV28 and TRBJ1-3; TRBD1 is a possible D gene (6 bases). V shed 6 bases and J shed 7 bases, with 19 bases lying between them. Germline CDR1 and CDR2: MDHEN and SYDVKM. This CDR3 has 15 amino acids.

The sample holds one count of this clone. The chain combines TRBV5-4 with TRBJ2-3, with 10 bases aligning to TRBD2. Germline values: CDR1 SGHNT, CDR2 YYREEE (reference sequence). After removal of 1 base from V and 3 bases from J, the junction contained 5 bases not matched to a gene. The CDR3 has 16 residues. The CDR3 sequence: CASSLRTSGYTDTQYF. DNA of the CDR3: TGTGCCAGCAGCTTGAGGACTAGCGGTTATACAGATACGCAGTATTTT. The full variable domain, rest sourced from reference TRBV5-4 and TRBJ2-3, is ETGVTQSPTHLIKTRGQQVTLRCSSQSGHNTVSWYQQALGQGPQFIFQYYREEENGRGNFPPRFSGLQFPNYSSELNVNALELDDSALYLCASSLRTSGYTDTQYFGPGTRLTVL.

The chain uses TRBV29-1 and TRBJ2-1, with TRBD2 matching over 10 bases. Unmatched junction bases numbered 6, after V lost 1 base and J lost 0 bases. The CDR3 runs to 17 residues. Germline CDR1 reads SQVTM; CDR2 reads ANQGSEA. CDR3 DNA sequence: TGCAGCGTTGAAGGGCTAGCGGGAGAGAGCTCCTACAATGAGCAGTTCTTC. This gives the protein CSVEGLAGESSYNEQFF.

The chain joins TRBV30 to TRBJ1-1, with D unresolved. Germline V CDR1 and CDR2: GTSNPN, SVGIG (reference sequence). Trimming took off 3 bases at V and 5 bases at J, with 13 bases between the two ends. The CDR3 sequence is 13 residues long. The CDR3 spells CAWSPWAGTEAFF. In DNA, the CDR3 is TGTGCCTGGAGCCCTTGGGCCGGTACTGAAGCTTTCTTT.

This clone occurred a few times. CDR3 in DNA: TGTGCCAGCAGCTTCTCTTTAGCGGTTACCGGGGAGCTGTTTTTT. Translated: CASSFSLAVTGELFF. The chain has TRBV7-2 and TRBJ2-2; TRBD2 might be the D (6 bases). Germline CDR1 and CDR2: SGHTA and FQGNSA. CDR3 length equals 15 residues. Trimming stripped 3 bases from V and 5 bases from J, with 13 bases between.

The J gene is TRBJ2-1, the V gene TRBV5-6; 9 bases align to TRBD1. The CDR3 contains 15 residues. Losses at the gene ends were 0 bases for V and 3 bases for J; bases not matched to a gene: 1. Germline V gene sequence: CDR1 SGHDT, CDR2 YYEEEE. The CDR3: CASSLEGQGYNEQFF. The CDR3 DNA follows: TGTGCCAGCAGCTTGGAGGGACAGGGCTACAATGAGCAGTTCTTC.

The chain carries TRBV7-2 and TRBJ2-3, with 7 bases aligning to TRBD2. V was pared by 1 base and J by 2 bases, with 6 bases of the junction left unmatched. Germline V lookup: CDR1 SGHTA, CDR2 FQGNSA. The CDR3 has 16 residues. CDR3 in DNA: TGTGCCAGCAGCTTAGACTCTAGCGGTTACACAGATACGCAGTATTTT. Translation: CASSLDSSGYTDTQYF.

This clone has just one count. In nucleotides, the CDR3 is TGTGCAAGTCGTTTCACAGGTCCCCCCGGGGAGCTGTTTTTT. Translation: CASRFTGPPGELFF. V is TRBV12-2 and J is TRBJ2-2; the DNA was not used to check the table's D call, TRBD1. TRBV12-2 is annotated as a pseudogene. This CDR3 region has 14 residues.

The gene calls are TRBV18 and TRBJ1-6; D is undetermined. CDR1 and CDR2 from the germline V gene are KGHSH and LQKENI. Trimming left V 3 bases short and J 7 bases short, with 7 bases between. CDR3 length: 13 amino acids. CDR3 coding DNA: TGTGCCAGCTCACCCAGAGGCAATTCACCCCTCCACTTT. Protein product: CASSPRGNSPLHF.

The chain combines TRBV9 with TRBJ2-7; 7 nucleotides line up with TRBD2. V shed 4 bases, J shed 2 bases, and the junction held 9 bases outside the gene matches. CDR1 is SGDLS, CDR2 YYNGEE, per germline. CDR3 length: 15 residues. The CDR3 nucleotides are TGTGCCAGCAGCAAAGGGAGGGAGCCCGCCTACGAGCAGTACTTC. This translates into CASSKGREPAYEQYF.

The V and J genes are TRBV7-2 and TRBJ2-1, with 10 bases that match TRBD2. Germline assignment: CDR1 SGHTA and CDR2 FQGNSA. V shed 4 bases and J 4 bases; nucleotides not matched to a gene: 10. CDR3 length equals 17 residues. The CDR3 DNA follows: TGTGCCAGCAGCTCTTCTGGACTAGCGGCACCATACAATGAGCAGTTCTTC. Translated: CASSSSGLAAPYNEQFF.

This chain joins TRBV15 and TRBJ2-3; TRBD2 matches 11 bases. The length of the CDR3 is 16 residues. V shed 1 base, J shed 1 base, and the junction held 1 base outside the gene matches. The germline CDR1 and CDR2 sequences are LNHNV and YYDKDF (reference sequence). The CDR3 DNA is TGTGCCACCAGCAGAGTGGGACTAGCGGGCACAGATACGCAGTATTTT. Its translation is CATSRVGLAGTDTQYF.

This clone was seen once. This rearrangement joins TRBV19 to TRBJ2-5; D is unresolved. Trimming left V 6 bases short and J 4 bases short, with 12 bases between. The CDR3 spans 13 residues. CDR1 LNHDA and CDR2 SQIVND come from the germline V gene (reference sequence). CDR3 nucleotide sequence: TGTGCCAGTAGCACCGGAGAAGGAGAGACCCAGTACTTC. It specifies CASSTGEGETQYF.

The rearrangement joins TRBV19 to TRBJ2-5; D not resolved. CDR1 and CDR2 from the germline V gene are LNHDA and SQIVND (reference sequence). Deletions cut 5 bases from V and 2 bases from J, with 9 bases between. The CDR3 sequence is 13 residues long. DNA of the CDR3: TGTGCCAGTAGTCCGGGTCCTCAAGAGACCCAGTACTTC. As protein: CASSPGPQETQYF.

The CDR3 here is CASSSTGQGRHEQYF. For the CDR3, the DNA is TGCGCCAGCAGCTCGACGGGACAGGGTCGCCACGAGCAGTACTTC. The V call is TRBV5-1, the J call TRBJ2-7, with 9 bases aligning to TRBD1. Germline V CDR1 and CDR2: SGHRS, YFSETQ. After removal of 3 bases from V and 5 bases from J, the junction contained 9 bases not matched to a gene. There are 15 residues in the CDR3.

The gene calls are TRBV28 and TRBJ2-7; the match to TRBD2 covers 7 bases. Germline assignment: CDR1 MDHEN and CDR2 SYDVKM. J gave up 0 bases and V 5 bases, and 10 bases lay outside the gene matches. The CDR3 length is 16 residues. The CDR3 DNA sequence: TGTGCCAGCAGTCCGTTCGGTGCGGGGGTCTCCTACGAGCAGTACTTC. This encodes CASSPFGAGVSYEQYF.

The V and J genes are TRBV5-1 and TRBJ2-7, with D tentatively TRBD2 (5 bases). This CDR3 has 14 amino acids. Per the germline V gene, CDR1 is SGHRS and CDR2 is YFSETQ. V was shortened by 0 bases and J by 0 bases, with 7 bases between the two germline ends. Here the CDR3 reads CASSLVAGSYEQYF. The DNA of the CDR3 is TGCGCCAGCAGCTTGGTTGCGGGCTCCTACGAGCAGTACTTC.

The chain couples TRBV2 to TRBJ2-7; a possible D gene is TRBD2 (5 bases). The V gene's germline CDR1 is SNHLY and CDR2 FYNNEI. V was pared by 11 bases and J by 5 bases, with 16 bases between. This CDR3 is built from 12 residues. In nucleotides, the CDR3 is TGTGCCTCCAGCGGACCCGTCAACGAGCAGTACTTC. This codes for CASSGPVNEQYF.

The chain links TRBV27 to TRBJ2-1, with 16 bases matching TRBD2. There are 18 residues in the CDR3. Trimming took 7 bases from V and 2 from J; bases not matched to a gene: 8. The germline V gene encodes CDR1 MNHEY and CDR2 SMNVEV (reference sequence). As DNA, the CDR3 is TGTGCCAGCACCTTAGGGACTAGCGGGGGGGCCCCCTACAATGAGCAGTTCTTC. The encoded protein is CASTLGTSGGAPYNEQFF.

The gene calls are TRBV2 and TRBJ1-6; 10 nucleotides agree with TRBD1. This CDR3 is 15 amino acids long. The V and J ends lost 8 bases and 5 bases, in that order; junction bases with no gene match: 6. Germline lookup yields CDR1 SNHLY and CDR2 FYNNEI. The CDR3 loop is CASQPGTGDNSPLHF. The CDR3 DNA is TGTGCCAGCCAACCCGGGACAGGGGATAATTCACCCCTCCACTTT.

In its sample, this clone was seen once. This rearrangement joins TRBV30 to TRBJ2-3, with D tentatively TRBD2 (5 bases). The CDR3 is made up of 15 amino acids. Germline V gene sequence: CDR1 GTSNPN, CDR2 SVGIG (reference sequence). The V end lost 3 bases, the J end lost 1 base, and 14 bases lay between the germline ends. The CDR3 sequence: CAWSPGGLGTDTQYF. The CDR3, as DNA: TGTGCCTGGAGCCCCGGCGGGCTCGGCACAGATACGCAGTATTTT.